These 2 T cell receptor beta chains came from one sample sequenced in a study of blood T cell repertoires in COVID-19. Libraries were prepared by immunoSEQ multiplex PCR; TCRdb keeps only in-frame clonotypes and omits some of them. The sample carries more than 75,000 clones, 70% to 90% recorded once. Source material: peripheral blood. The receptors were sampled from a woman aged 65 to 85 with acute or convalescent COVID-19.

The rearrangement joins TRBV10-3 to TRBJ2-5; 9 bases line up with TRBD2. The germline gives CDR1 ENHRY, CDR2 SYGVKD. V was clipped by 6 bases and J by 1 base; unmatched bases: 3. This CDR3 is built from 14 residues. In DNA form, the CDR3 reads TGTGCCATCAGGGCGACTAGCGGCCAAGAGACCCAGTACTTC. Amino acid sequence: CAIRATSGQETQYF.

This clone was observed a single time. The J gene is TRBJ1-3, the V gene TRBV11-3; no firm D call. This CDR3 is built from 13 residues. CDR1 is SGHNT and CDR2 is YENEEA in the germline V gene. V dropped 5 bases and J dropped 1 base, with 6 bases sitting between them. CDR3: CASSTGSGNTIYF. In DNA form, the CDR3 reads TGTGCCAGCAGCACCGGGTCTGGAAACACCATATATTTT.